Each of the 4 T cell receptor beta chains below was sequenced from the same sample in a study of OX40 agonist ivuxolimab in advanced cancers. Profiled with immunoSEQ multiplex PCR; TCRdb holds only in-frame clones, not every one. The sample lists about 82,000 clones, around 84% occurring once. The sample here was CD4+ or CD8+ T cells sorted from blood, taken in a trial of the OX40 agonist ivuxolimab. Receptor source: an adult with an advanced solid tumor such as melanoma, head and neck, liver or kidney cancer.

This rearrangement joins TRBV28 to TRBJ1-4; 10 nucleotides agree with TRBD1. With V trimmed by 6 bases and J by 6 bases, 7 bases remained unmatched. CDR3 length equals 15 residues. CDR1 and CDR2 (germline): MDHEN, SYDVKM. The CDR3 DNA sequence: TGTGCCAGCAGCCGTCCCGGGACAGGGGATGAAAAACTGTTTTTT. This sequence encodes CASSRPGTGDEKLFF.

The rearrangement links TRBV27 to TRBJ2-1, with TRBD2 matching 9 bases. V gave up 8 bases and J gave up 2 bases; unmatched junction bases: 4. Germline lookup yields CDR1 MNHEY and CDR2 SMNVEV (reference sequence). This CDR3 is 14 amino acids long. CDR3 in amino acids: CASGRLAAYNEQFF. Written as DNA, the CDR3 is TGTGCCAGCGGGAGACTAGCGGCCTACAATGAGCAGTTCTTC.

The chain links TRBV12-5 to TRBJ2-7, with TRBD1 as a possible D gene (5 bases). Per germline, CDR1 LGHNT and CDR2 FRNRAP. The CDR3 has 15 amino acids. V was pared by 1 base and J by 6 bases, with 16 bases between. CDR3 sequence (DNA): TGTGCTAGTGGTTTGGACCCTGCCTCTGGGGCCGAGCAGTACTTC. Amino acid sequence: CASGLDPASGAEQYF.

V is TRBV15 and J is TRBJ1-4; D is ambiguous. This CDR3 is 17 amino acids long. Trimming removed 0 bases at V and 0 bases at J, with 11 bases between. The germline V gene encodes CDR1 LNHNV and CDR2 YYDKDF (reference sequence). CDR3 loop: CATSRDLGRSTNEKLFF. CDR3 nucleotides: TGTGCCACCAGCAGAGATCTGGGCAGATCAACTAATGAAAAACTGTTTTTT.